The 19 T cell receptor beta chains below come from one sample, sequenced in a study of beta chain features in type 1 diabetes. What was sequenced were expressed TCRB transcripts, since all of the isolated RNA had been reverse transcribed. Sequencing was performed with immunoSEQ multiplex PCR; in TCRdb, only in-frame clones are kept and a portion is missing. The profile shows 900,000 or so clones, 17% of them singletons. The sample comprised naive CD4+ T cells from blood. Every receptor here comes from a young woman in good health.

The V call is TRBV10-3, the J call TRBJ2-7; perhaps TRBD2 as D (6 bases). V lost 8 bases and J 7 bases, leaving 21 bases between the germline ends. There are 14 residues in the CDR3. Germline assignment: CDR1 ENHRY and CDR2 SYGVKD. CDR3 sequence (DNA): TGTGCCATCGGGTTCCTGGAGGCAGGGAGGGAGCAGTACTTC. This codes for CAIGFLEAGREQYF.

The J gene is TRBJ2-3, the V gene TRBV9; D unresolved. Trimming shortened V by 4 bases and J by 6 bases, and 9 bases separated the two germline ends. The CDR3 sequence is 12 residues long. Germline V gene data show CDR1 as SGDLS and CDR2 as YYNGEE. The DNA of the CDR3 is TGTGCCAGCAGCCCCCATATGGATACGCAGTATTTT. Amino acids: CASSPHMDTQYF.

This clone was seen only a few times. This chain uses TRBV18 with TRBJ2-7, with TRBD2 matching over 9 bases. The CDR3 covers 15 residues. The germline CDR1 and CDR2 sequences are KGHSH and LQKENI. J lost 4 bases, V lost 2 bases, and 6 bases had no gene match. This CDR3 reads CASSPMVAGVYEQYF. In DNA, the CDR3 is TGTGCCAGCTCACCAATGGTAGCGGGAGTTTACGAGCAGTACTTC.

This clone was seen a handful of times. The rearrangement links TRBV2 to TRBJ1-1, with D possibly TRBD1 on 6 matching bases. Germline loops: CDR1 SNHLY, CDR2 FYNNEI. The CDR3 extends over 13 amino acids. The V and J ends lost 3 bases and 4 bases respectively, with 9 bases between them. CDR3 residues: CASSDRGSTEAFF. The CDR3 nucleotides read TGTGCCAGCAGTGACAGGGGTAGCACTGAAGCTTTCTTT.

V usage is TRBV28 and J usage is TRBJ2-5; no clear D. Germline assignment: CDR1 MDHEN and CDR2 SYDVKM. The CDR3 is 15 amino acids. Trimming removed 1 base from V and 0 bases from J, with 9 bases in between. This CDR3 reads CASSLYREYQETQYF. The CDR3 region has the DNA TGTGCCAGCAGTTTATACAGAGAGTACCAAGAGACCCAGTACTTC.

This chain uses TRBV19 with TRBJ1-2, with D uncertain. The CDR3 consists of 15 residues. The ends were cut back, 3 bases at V and 4 bases at J, with 15 bases in the middle. Per germline, CDR1 LNHDA and CDR2 SQIVND (reference sequence). The CDR3 nucleotides are TGTGCCAGTAGTATGCAGGCAGCCACGTCCTATGGCTACACCTTC. Protein: CASSMQAATSYGYTF.

The table lists this clone with a few counts. The V gene is TRBV4-3, the J gene TRBJ2-3, with 7 positions matching TRBD2. This CDR3 is built from 14 residues. Trimming cost V 1 base and J 3 bases; bases outside gene matches: 1. Germline values: CDR1 LGHNA, CDR2 YSLEER. Here the CDR3 DNA reads TGCGCCAGCAGCCAAGGTAGCGGGACAGATACGCAGTATTTT. Protein product: CASSQGSGTDTQYF.

J is TRBJ1-1 and V is TRBV6-6; D not certain. Germline V gene sequence: CDR1 MNHNY, CDR2 SVGAGI (reference sequence). Trimming took off 0 bases at V and 1 base at J, with 6 bases between the two ends. The CDR3 has 14 residues. CDR3 coding DNA: TGTGCCAGCAGTTACTCACAAGGGAACACTGAAGCTTTCTTT. Translated: CASSYSQGNTEAFF.

The chain links TRBV10-3 to TRBJ1-2; the D gene is possibly TRBD1 (5 bases). Germline assignment: CDR1 ENHRY and CDR2 SYGVKD. This CDR3 has 12 residues. V gave up 6 bases and J gave up 4 bases, with 9 bases separating them. The CDR3 DNA reads TGTGCCATCAGCGAGGGGTCCTATGGCTACACCTTC. Translated: CAISEGSYGYTF.

This clone was counted between two and nine times. V and J are TRBV7-9 and TRBJ2-7; 7 bases map to TRBD2. Germline CDR1 reads SEHNR; CDR2 reads FQNEAQ (reference sequence). This CDR3 region has 18 residues. V gave up 1 base and J gave up 0 bases; unmatched junction bases: 12. The CDR3 spells CASSLGLGLAAISYEQYF. CDR3 nucleotide sequence: TGTGCCAGCAGCTTAGGTTTGGGGCTAGCGGCCATCTCCTACGAGCAGTACTTC.

This clone was seen more than once but under ten times. This sequence joins TRBV7-9 and TRBJ2-1; 11 bases match TRBD2. The V gene's germline CDR1 is SEHNR and CDR2 FQNEAQ (reference sequence). Trimming removed 5 bases from V and 0 bases from J; junction bases left unmatched: 9. The CDR3 runs 18 residues. The CDR3 DNA reads as TGTGCCAGCAGCCCCGGGACTAGCGGAGTCAGCTCCTACAATGAGCAGTTCTTC. This translates into CASSPGTSGVSSYNEQFF.

This clone has more than one count but fewer than ten. The junction does not match germline at one end; this may be a read error. V usage is TRBV7-2 and J usage is TRBJ1-5; no definite D call. Germline CDR1 is SGHTA and CDR2 is FQGNSA. CDR3 length: 13 residues. The CDR3 here is CASSLSPQGALAF. The CDR3 DNA sequence: TGTGCCAGCAGCTTAAGCCCCCAAGGCGCCCTGGCATTT.

The chain has TRBV6-1 and TRBJ2-1; D unresolved. The CDR3 extends over 12 amino acids. Looked up from germline, CDR1 is MNHNS and CDR2 is SASEGT. V lost 6 bases and J 5 bases, leaving 8 bases between the germline ends. The CDR3, as DNA: TGTGCCAGCAGCCAGGTGAACAATGAGCAGTTCTTC. Protein: CASSQVNNEQFF.

In its sample, this clone was seen once. The rearrangement links TRBV4-1 to TRBJ2-7; either TRBD1 or TRBD2 may supply D (6 bases each). The CDR3 has 15 amino acids. V lost 0 bases and J lost 7, with 16 bases in between. CDR1 is MGHRA and CDR2 is YSYEKL in the germline V gene. The CDR3 DNA follows: TGCGCCAGCAGCCAAGAAAGATTGGGGGCGGGGGAGCAGTACTTC. Translated, it gives CASSQERLGAGEQYF.

The chain couples TRBV29-1 to TRBJ2-1, with D tentatively TRBD1 (5 bases). The CDR3 is made up of 12 amino acids. The germline V gene has CDR1 SQVTM and CDR2 ANQGSEA. The V end lost 3 bases, the J end lost 9 bases, and 12 bases lay between the germline ends. The CDR3 sequence: CSVDRVGGEQFF. CDR3 nucleotides: TGCAGCGTTGACAGGGTTGGCGGTGAGCAGTTCTTC.

This clone was detected a few times. The V call is TRBV20-1, the J call TRBJ2-7; no reliable D call. The germline V gene encodes CDR1 DFQATT and CDR2 SNEGSKA (reference sequence). The CDR3 consists of 11 residues. With 5 bases removed from V and 3 bases from J, the gap between germline ends came to 8 bases. The DNA of the CDR3 is TGCAGTGCTCTTGGTTTCTACGAGCAGTACTTC. The encoded protein is CSALGFYEQYF.

This clone has a handful of counts. CDR3 bases: TGTGCCAGTAGTATCGGGGCGAATAGCAATCAGCCCCAGCATTTT. It yields the protein CASSIGANSNQPQHF. The chain recombines TRBV19 with TRBJ1-5, with a possible D match to TRBD1 (5 bases). The CDR3 consists of 15 residues. The ends were cut back, 3 bases at V and 0 bases at J, with 9 bases in the middle. Germline V gene lookup returns CDR1 LNHDA and CDR2 SQIVND (reference sequence).

This clone was counted between two and nine times. V and J are TRBV6-6 and TRBJ1-1, with D hard to call. The CDR3 length is 15 residues. Germline assignment: CDR1 MNHNY and CDR2 SVGAGI (reference sequence). Trimming removed 0 bases from V and 0 bases from J, with 8 bases in between. The CDR3 bases are TGTGCCAGCAGTTACTCGACCAGTTTGAACACTGAAGCTTTCTTT. This codes for CASSYSTSLNTEAFF.

The V and J genes are TRBV28 and TRBJ2-7; D is uncertain. V was trimmed by 6 bases and J by 3 bases, leaving 9 bases between them. CDR3 length: 12 residues. Germline assignment: CDR1 MDHEN and CDR2 SYDVKM. CDR3 in DNA: TGTGCCAGCAGATCAAATCTCTACGAGCAGTACTTC. It translates to CASRSNLYEQYF.